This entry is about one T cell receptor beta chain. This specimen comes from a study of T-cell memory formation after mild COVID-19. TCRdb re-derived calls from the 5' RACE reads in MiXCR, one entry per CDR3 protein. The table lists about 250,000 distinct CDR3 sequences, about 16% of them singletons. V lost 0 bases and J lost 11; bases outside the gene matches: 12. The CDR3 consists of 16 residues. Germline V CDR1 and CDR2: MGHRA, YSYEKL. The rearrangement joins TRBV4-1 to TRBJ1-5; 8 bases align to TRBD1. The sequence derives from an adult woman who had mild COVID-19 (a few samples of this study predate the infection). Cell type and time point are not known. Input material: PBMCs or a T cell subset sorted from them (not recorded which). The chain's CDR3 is CASSQDGAGGSRTQHF. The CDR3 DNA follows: TGCGCCAGCAGCCAAGATGGCGCAGGGGGCTCAAGGACCCAGCATTTT.